This TCR beta chain emerged from a study of blood T cells in healthy people across ages. In the case of this clonotype: The junction shows a germline mismatch at one end, possibly a read error.

The second PCR ran 7 to 11 cycles with a sample-barcoded 5' primer and J-beta primers. Each cDNA molecule was tagged by a template-switch adaptor that had 12 random nucleotides. In TCRdb, the 5' RACE reads were re-called with MiXCR into one record per CDR3 protein. The sample shows around 780,000 distinct CDR3 sequences, roughly 25% of them seen only once. The CDR3 has 16 amino acids. In germline, CDR1 is SNHLY, CDR2 FYNNEI. These data were likewise used in another study, on T cells of mothers and their children. As that report states: Related pairs of mothers and children showed slightly higher, non-significant overlap versus unrelated pairs.

The gene calls are TRBV2 and TRBJ2-6, with D tentatively TRBD1 or TRBD2 (5 bases each). Sequencing was done on a sample of blood. The receptor was derived from a boy aged 5-17 years in good health. CDR3 DNA: TGTGCCAGCAATGAAGAGGGGTCCTCTGGGGCCAACGTCCTGACTTTC. Encoded protein: CASNEEGSSGANVLTF.